This record concerns one T cell receptor beta chain sequence. Its antigen is unknown. This sample stems from a study of cytomegalovirus exposure and HLA in healthy donors. Both 60 Vbeta primers and 13 Jbeta primers went into the PCR. Profiling relied on immunoSEQ multiplex PCR, and the TCRdb table lists in-frame clones only, not all of them. The repertoire holds about 130,000 clones, with 75% to 85% as singletons. Study-level points and caveats: Most TCR sequences were uncommon, yet certain public TCRs appeared in many donors.

The CDR3 covers 11 residues. Germline V gives CDR1 SGHNT, CDR2 YYREEE (reference sequence). V was shortened by 4 bases and J by 4 bases, with 5 bases between the two germline ends. The chain links TRBV5-4 to TRBJ2-5; no clear D gene. Sequences were obtained from PBMCs. This TCR came from a young woman in good health and CMV-seropositive. The CDR3, as DNA: TGTGCCAGCAGCGGCCCAGAGACCCAGTACTTC. Residues: CASSGPETQYF. Combining the CDR3 with reference TRBV5-4 and TRBJ2-5 gives the whole variable domain ETGVTQSPTHLIKTRGQQVTLRCSSQSGHNTVSWYQQALGQGPQFIFQYYREEENGRGNFPPRFSGLQFPNYSSELNVNALELDDSALYLCASSGPETQYFGPGTRLLVL.